The 20 T cell receptor beta chains listed next were all sequenced from one sample in a study of T cell repertoires in cytomegalovirus infection. TCRdb redid the calling of the reads with MiXCR, one entry per CDR3 protein. Found here are roughly 700,000 distinct CDR3 sequences, around 30% of them singletons; the top ten hold approximately 18%. Antigen specificity for these receptors is unknown. The sequences come from cultured PBMCs, collected from culture after CMV antigen stimulation. The origin of the receptors is a human donor in good health (CMV status not recorded). Some clones in this sample may be carry-over from other donors' samples.

This clonotype was recorded at least ten times. The rearrangement uses TRBV11-2 and TRBJ2-1; 9 bases align to TRBD2. The CDR3 has 16 amino acids. J was trimmed by 8 bases and V by 5 bases; bases with no gene match: 13. Germline CDR1 SGHAT, CDR2 FQNNGV. CDR3 sequence reads: CASSRRAGGQRDEQFF. The CDR3 region has the DNA TGTGCCAGCAGCCGGCGAGCGGGGGGCCAGAGGGATGAGCAGTTCTTC.

This clonotype has more than one count but fewer than ten. The chain is built from TRBV19 and TRBJ1-2; tentatively, D is TRBD1 (6 bases). Trimming left V 7 bases short and J 5 bases short, with 20 bases between. This CDR3 has 15 residues. Germline assignment: CDR1 LNHDA and CDR2 SQIVND (reference sequence). CDR3 in DNA: TGTGCCAGTACCCCCCAACGGGACCAGGGGTATGGCTACACCTTC. It encodes CASTPQRDQGYGYTF. Using reference TRBV19 and TRBJ1-2 for the parts outside the CDR3, the full variable domain is DGGITQSPKYLFRKEGQNVTLSCEQNLNHDAMYWYRQDPGQGLRLIYYSQIVNDFQKGDIAEGYSVSREKKESFPLTVTSAQKNPTAFYLCASTPQRDQGYGYTFGSGTRLTVV.

The rearrangement joins TRBV28 to TRBJ2-7; the match to TRBD2 covers 8 bases. Germline trimming cut 7 bases from V and 3 bases from J; bases unmatched to any gene: 8. CDR1 is MDHEN and CDR2 is SYDVKM in the germline V gene. This CDR3 has 14 residues. The CDR3 sequence: CASKGSGVRYEQYF. CDR3 in DNA: TGTGCCAGCAAAGGTAGCGGGGTTCGCTACGAGCAGTACTTC.

This clonotype was observed a handful of times. This sequence joins TRBV24-1 and TRBJ2-1; TRBD1 matches 10 bases. The ends lost 7 bases at V and 10 bases at J; junction bases unmatched: 6. CDR3 length: 13 residues. Germline CDR1 KGHDR, CDR2 SFDVKD. CDR3 DNA sequence: TGTGCCACCAGGGGGACAGGGGTCGGCGAGCAGTTCTTC. It translates to CATRGTGVGEQFF.

This chain uses TRBV4-2 with TRBJ1-1; no reliable D call. The CDR3 runs to 15 residues. Trimming took 7 bases from V and 6 from J, leaving 21 bases between them. Germline-derived CDR1 and CDR2 are LGHNA and YNFKEQ. CDR3 region: CASTIRAPVDAEAFF. The CDR3 coding sequence is TGTGCCAGCACCATTCGGGCTCCTGTGGACGCTGAAGCTTTCTTT.

V gene TRBV6-8 combines with J gene TRBJ1-2; possibly TRBD1 for D (6 bases). Per germline, CDR1 MNHGY and CDR2 SAAAGT. V dropped 6 bases and J dropped 3 bases, with 11 bases sitting between them. There are 13 residues in the CDR3. This CDR3 reads CASRRGGDYGYTF. The CDR3, as DNA: TGTGCCAGCAGAAGGGGGGGTGACTATGGCTACACCTTC.

This clonotype occurred a few times. In DNA, the CDR3 is TGTGCCAGCATCGACGACAGACTCTTCGGGCCCCAGCATTTT. Translating it yields CASIDDRLFGPQHF. The J gene is TRBJ1-5, the V gene TRBV6-1; TRBD1 is a possible D gene (5 bases). Between the trimmed V and J ends, which lost 7 bases and 9 bases, there was a span of 19 bases. Germline CDR1 is MNHNS and CDR2 is SASEGT. CDR3 length equals 14 residues.

The DNA for the CDR3 is TGTGCCACGCAGGGGGACAGTCCGGAGCAGTACTTC. The encoded protein is CATQGDSPEQYF. The chain has TRBV24-1 and TRBJ2-7, with 7 bases identical to TRBD1. This CDR3 is 12 amino acids long. From germline, CDR1 is KGHDR and CDR2 SFDVKD. The V and J ends lost 10 bases and 7 bases, in that order; junction bases with no gene match: 9.

This clonotype was seen only a few times. This sequence joins TRBV7-2 and TRBJ1-2, with 10 bases fitting TRBD1. The germline V gene encodes CDR1 SGHTA and CDR2 FQGNSA. This CDR3 region has 14 residues. V was clipped by 5 bases and J by 8 bases; unmatched bases: 8. The CDR3 region is CASSIDRGLPGYTF. Written as DNA, the CDR3 is TGTGCCAGCAGCATAGACAGGGGGCTTCCGGGCTACACCTTC.

This clonotype was counted ten times or more. The rearrangement uses TRBV6-1 and TRBJ1-1; D is undetermined. Germline V lookup: CDR1 MNHNS, CDR2 SASEGT. V lost 6 bases, J lost 1 base, and 3 bases lay in between. The CDR3 length is 11 residues. The CDR3 coding sequence is TGTGCCAGCAGGAGGAACACTGAAGCTTTCTTT. Translated: CASRRNTEAFF.

For the CDR3, the DNA is TGCAGTGCTAGTAGGGATGACAGGGTTTATGGCTACACCTTC. This codes for CSASRDDRVYGYTF. The J gene is TRBJ1-2, the V gene TRBV20-1; 7 positions agree with TRBD1. The V and J ends lost 3 bases and 5 bases, in that order; junction bases with no gene match: 9. Looked up from germline, CDR1 is DFQATT and CDR2 is SNEGSKA (reference sequence). The CDR3 has 14 residues.

The chain uses TRBV11-2 and TRBJ2-5; no clear D gene. Germline CDR1 is SGHAT and CDR2 is FQNNGV. CDR3 length: 15 amino acids. Trimming removed 6 bases at V and 4 bases at J, with 18 bases between. Here the CDR3 reads CASSSLRGVGETQYF. CDR3 sequence (DNA): TGTGCCAGCAGTTCGTTGAGAGGAGTAGGAGAGACCCAGTACTTC.

This clonotype was seen only once. The CDR3 DNA is TGTGCCAGCAGTTCCCCCCGGGACTTCGCGAACACCGGGGAGCTGTTTTTT. Amino acids: CASSSPRDFANTGELFF. The chain links TRBV28 to TRBJ2-2; tentative D call: TRBD2 (6 bases). Germline V gene data show CDR1 as MDHEN and CDR2 as SYDVKM. This CDR3 has 17 amino acids. Trimming took 4 bases from V and 0 from J, leaving 15 bases between them.

The chain employs TRBV6-2 or TRBV6-3 and TRBJ1-1, with 7 nucleotides matching TRBD1. Germline V CDR1 and CDR2: MNHEY, SVGEGT. The ends lost 7 bases at V and 5 bases at J; junction bases unmatched: 22. The CDR3 runs 18 residues. The DNA of the CDR3 is TGTGCCAGCACCCTTCTGACAGGGAGAGTGAGGGGACCGACTGAAGCTTTCTTT. Its protein is CASTLLTGRVRGPTEAFF.

The V and J genes are TRBV5-4 and TRBJ2-3; the D is unclear. The CDR3 contains 14 residues. V was trimmed by 4 bases and J by 3 bases, leaving 12 bases between them. Germline CDR1 SGHNT, CDR2 YYREEE (reference sequence). Here the CDR3 DNA reads TGTGCCAGCAGCCCTACTAAGGGTACAGATACGCAGTATTTT. It specifies CASSPTKGTDTQYF.

A remark on this clonotype: A read error may explain this, as a much larger clone is one base away. This chain uses TRBV7-2 with TRBJ2-7; 9 nucleotides match TRBD2. Germline V CDR1 and CDR2: SGHTA, FQGNSA. V was clipped by 3 bases and J by 4 bases; unmatched bases: 7. The CDR3 extends over 15 amino acids. CDR3 sequence: CASSFLAGVAYEQYF. The DNA of the CDR3 is TGTGCCAGCAGCTTTTTAGCGGGAGTCGCTTACGAGCAGTACTTC.

This clonotype came up many times. The chain links TRBV7-2 to TRBJ2-7, with TRBD2 as a possible D gene (6 bases). Germline-derived CDR1 and CDR2 are SGHTA and FQGNSA. The CDR3 is made up of 13 amino acids. V was pared by 2 bases and J by 3 bases, with 8 bases between. Here the CDR3 reads CASSLHGSYEQYF. CDR3 DNA: TGTGCCAGCAGCTTACACGGGAGCTACGAGCAGTACTTC.

The chain joins TRBV7-6 to TRBJ2-1, with D unclear. Germline CDR1 reads SGHVS; CDR2 reads FNYEAQ. CDR3 size: 12 residues. The germline V and J ends were trimmed by 6 bases and 10 bases, with 13 bases remaining between them. The CDR3, as DNA: TGTGCCAGCAGTTTTAGCTTACCCGAGCAGTTCTTC. This codes for CASSFSLPEQFF. The whole variable domain, filled in from reference TRBV7-6 and TRBJ2-1, reads GAGVSQSPRYKVTKRGQDVALRCDPISGHVSLYWYRQALGQGPEFLTYFNYEAQQDKSGLPNDRFSAERPEGSISTLTIQRTEQRDSAMYRCASSFSLPEQFFGPGTRLTVL.

This clonotype has a handful of counts. The chain is built from TRBV7-2 and TRBJ2-5; the D is unclear. The V end lost 5 bases, the J end lost 1 base, and 14 bases lay between the germline ends. The CDR3 spans 15 residues. Germline-derived CDR1 and CDR2 are SGHTA and FQGNSA. CDR3: CASSATRGLQETQYF. CDR3 nucleotide sequence: TGTGCCAGCAGCGCAACGAGAGGCCTCCAAGAGACCCAGTACTTC.

V is TRBV11-2 and J is TRBJ2-7; TRBD1 might be the D (6 bases). CDR1 SGHAT and CDR2 FQNNGV come from the germline V gene. V lost 6 bases and J 2 bases, leaving 17 bases between the germline ends. This CDR3 spans 15 amino acids. CDR3 residues: CASSRVTGRAYEQYF. The CDR3 DNA reads TGTGCCAGCAGTAGAGTTACAGGGCGGGCCTACGAGCAGTACTTC.